This T cell receptor beta chain was sequenced during a study of cytomegalovirus exposure and HLA in healthy donors. The overall study: Genotyping of roughly 400 donors showed that around 85% belonged to the Caucasian-associated ancestry cluster. Study observations and caveats: Among TCR beta chains, those listed as cytomegalovirus-associated numbered over 150.

V lost 2 bases and J lost 7, with 8 bases in between. The CDR3 totals 13 residues. Germline V lookup: CDR1 MRHNA, CDR2 SNTAGT. This PCR relied on a set of 60 Vbeta primers and 13 Jbeta primers. Profiling relied on immunoSEQ multiplex PCR, and the TCRdb table lists in-frame clones only, not all of them. The table includes 80,000 to 100,000 clones, around 80% detected once. As regards this clone: Its antigen is unknown. The identical CDR3 is also encoded by other nucleotide sequences in the sample.

This clonotype originated in a man aged 30-40 years in good health and CMV-seronegative. Sequencing input: PBMCs. V usage is TRBV6-4 and J usage is TRBJ2-2; D uncertain. CDR3 bases: TGTGCCAGCAGTGACGTCGAGAACGGGGAGCTGTTTTTT. Translated, it gives CASSDVENGELFF.